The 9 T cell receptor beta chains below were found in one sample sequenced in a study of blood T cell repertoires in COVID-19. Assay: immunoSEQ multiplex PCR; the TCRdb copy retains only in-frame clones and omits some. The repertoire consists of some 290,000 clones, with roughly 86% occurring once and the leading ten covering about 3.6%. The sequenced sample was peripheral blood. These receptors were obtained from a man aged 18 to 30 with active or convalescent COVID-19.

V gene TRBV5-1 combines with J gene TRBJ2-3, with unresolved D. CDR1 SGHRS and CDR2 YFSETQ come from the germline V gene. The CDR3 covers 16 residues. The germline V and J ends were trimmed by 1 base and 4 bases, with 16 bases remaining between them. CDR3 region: CASSLMGWQSADTQYF. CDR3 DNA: TGCGCCAGCAGCTTGATGGGTTGGCAGAGCGCAGATACGCAGTATTTT.

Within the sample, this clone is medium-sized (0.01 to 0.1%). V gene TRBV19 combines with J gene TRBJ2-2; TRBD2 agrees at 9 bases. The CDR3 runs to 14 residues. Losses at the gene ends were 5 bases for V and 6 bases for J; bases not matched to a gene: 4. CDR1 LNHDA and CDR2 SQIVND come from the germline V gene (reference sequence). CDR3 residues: CASSSLAGSGELFF. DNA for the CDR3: TGTGCCAGTAGTTCCCTAGCGGGGTCCGGGGAGCTGTTTTTT.

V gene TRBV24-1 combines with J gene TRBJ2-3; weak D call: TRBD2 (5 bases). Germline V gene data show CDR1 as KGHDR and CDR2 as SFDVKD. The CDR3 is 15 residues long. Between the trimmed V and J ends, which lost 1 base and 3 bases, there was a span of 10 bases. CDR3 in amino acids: CATSDFERGTDTQYF. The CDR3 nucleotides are TGTGCCACCAGTGATTTCGAACGGGGAACAGATACGCAGTATTTT.

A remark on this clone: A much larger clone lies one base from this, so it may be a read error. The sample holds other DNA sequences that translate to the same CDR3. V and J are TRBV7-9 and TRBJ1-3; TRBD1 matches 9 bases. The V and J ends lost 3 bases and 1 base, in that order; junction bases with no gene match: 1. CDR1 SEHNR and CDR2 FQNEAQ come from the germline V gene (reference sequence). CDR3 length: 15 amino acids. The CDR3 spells CASSLGQGSGNTIYF. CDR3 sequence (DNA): TGTGCCAGCAGCTTGGGACAGGGTTCTGGAAACACCATATATTTT.

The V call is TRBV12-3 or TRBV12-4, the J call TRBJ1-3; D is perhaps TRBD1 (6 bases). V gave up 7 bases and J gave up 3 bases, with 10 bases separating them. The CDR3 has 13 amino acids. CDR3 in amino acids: CASKVQGGNTIYF. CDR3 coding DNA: TGTGCCAGCAAGGTACAGGGTGGAAACACCATATATTTT.

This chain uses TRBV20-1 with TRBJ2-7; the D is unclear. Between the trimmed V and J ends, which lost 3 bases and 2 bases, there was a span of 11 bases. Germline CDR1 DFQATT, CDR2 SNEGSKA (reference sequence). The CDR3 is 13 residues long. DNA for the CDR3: TGCAGTGCTAGTGAGCGATCAACCTACGAGCAGTACTTC. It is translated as CSASERSTYEQYF.

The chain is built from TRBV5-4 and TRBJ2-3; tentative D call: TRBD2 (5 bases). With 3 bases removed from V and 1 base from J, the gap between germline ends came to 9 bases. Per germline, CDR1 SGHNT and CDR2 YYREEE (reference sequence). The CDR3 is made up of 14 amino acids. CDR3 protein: CASSSEGGTDTQYF. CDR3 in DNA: TGTGCCAGCAGCTCCGAGGGAGGCACAGATACGCAGTATTTT.

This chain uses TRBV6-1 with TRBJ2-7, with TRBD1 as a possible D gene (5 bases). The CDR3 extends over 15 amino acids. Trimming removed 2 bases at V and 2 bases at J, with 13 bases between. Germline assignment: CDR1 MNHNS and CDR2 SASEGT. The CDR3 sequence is CASSEKAGWTYEQYF. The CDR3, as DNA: TGTGCCAGCAGTGAAAAGGCAGGGTGGACCTACGAGCAGTACTTC.

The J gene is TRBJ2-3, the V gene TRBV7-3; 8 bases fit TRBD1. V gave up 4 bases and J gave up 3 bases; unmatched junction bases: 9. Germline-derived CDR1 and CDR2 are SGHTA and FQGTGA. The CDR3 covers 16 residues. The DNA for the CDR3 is TGTGCCAGCAGCTCCGGGACAGGCGAGGGAACAGATACGCAGTATTTT. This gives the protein CASSSGTGEGTDTQYF.